This TCR beta chain was documented in a study of T cell repertoires in cytomegalovirus infection. MiXCR was run by TCRdb on the reads, yielding one entry per CDR3 protein. The table records fewer than 200,000 distinct CDR3 sequences, roughly 9.8% of them present only once. Germline CDR1 is SGHNT and CDR2 is YYREEE (reference sequence). This CDR3 region has 12 residues. Trimming left V 4 bases short and J 7 bases short, with 11 bases between. J is TRBJ1-2 and V is TRBV5-4, with D possibly TRBD1 on 5 matching bases. The origin of this receptor is a human donor in good health (CMV status not recorded). Some clones in this sample may be carry-over from other donors' samples. The sample comprised PBMCs. CDR3 loop: CASSRDRRGYTF. CDR3 DNA sequence: TGTGCCAGCAGCAGAGACAGACGTGGCTACACCTTC.